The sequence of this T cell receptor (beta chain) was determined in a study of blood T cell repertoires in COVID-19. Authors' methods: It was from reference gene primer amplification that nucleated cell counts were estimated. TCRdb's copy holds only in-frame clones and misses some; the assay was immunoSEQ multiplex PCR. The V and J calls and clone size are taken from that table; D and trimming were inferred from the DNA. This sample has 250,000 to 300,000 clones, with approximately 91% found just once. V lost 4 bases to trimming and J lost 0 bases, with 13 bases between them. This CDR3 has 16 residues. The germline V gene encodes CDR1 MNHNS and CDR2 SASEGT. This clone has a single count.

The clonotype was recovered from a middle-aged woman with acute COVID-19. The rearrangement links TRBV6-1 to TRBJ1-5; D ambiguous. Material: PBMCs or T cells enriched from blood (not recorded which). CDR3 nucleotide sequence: TGTGCCAGCAGTGGTCTGGCAGGCTATAGCAATCAGCCCCAGCATTTT. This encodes CASSGLAGYSNQPQHF.